What follows are 13 T cell receptor beta chains derived from one specimen sequenced in a study of T cells in Graves' hyperthyroidism and ophthalmopathy. TCR beta CDR3 region amplification was performed from RNA transcripts. RT-PCR in the first round (using the HTBI primer set) targeted the TCR CDR3. TCRdb fed the multiplex PCR reads into MiXCR, producing one record per CDR3 protein. Seen here are roughly 660,000 distinct CDR3 sequences, approximately 15% observed once, and the top ten hold 15%. The sequenced material came from blood. All receptors derive from a man aged 45-60 years with Graves' hyperthyroidism.

The J gene is TRBJ2-4, the V gene TRBV7-9; no definite D call. This CDR3 has 15 amino acids. V was cut by 1 base and J by 1 base, with 8 bases left in between. Per the germline V gene, CDR1 is SEHNR and CDR2 is FQNEAQ (reference sequence). The CDR3 loop reads CASSLVKDAKNIQYF. The CDR3 nucleotides are TGTGCCAGCAGCTTAGTGAAGGACGCCAAAAACATTCAGTACTTC.

The chain has TRBV19 and TRBJ2-2; D not resolved. The CDR3 has 16 residues. Germline V gene sequence: CDR1 LNHDA, CDR2 SQIVND (reference sequence). Trimming removed 4 bases at V and 0 bases at J, with 12 bases between. In DNA, the CDR3 is TGTGCCAGTAGTACAATAGACTCCGCGAACACCGGGGAGCTGTTTTTT. It specifies CASSTIDSANTGELFF.

This clonotype has ten or more counts. The chain links TRBV12-3 or TRBV12-4 to TRBJ1-1; the match to TRBD1 covers 7 bases. Trimming took 0 bases from V and 3 from J; bases not matched to a gene: 7. The CDR3 is 16 amino acids. The CDR3 nucleotides are TGTGCCAGCAGTTTAGCAAAGACAGGGTTATACACTGAAGCTTTCTTT. It translates to CASSLAKTGLYTEAFF.

This clonotype has only a few counts. The chain carries TRBV20-1 and TRBJ2-4, with 7 bases that match TRBD1. The CDR3 has 15 residues. The junction had 7 bases not matched to a gene; V was cut back by 4 bases and J by 1 base. Looked up from germline, CDR1 is DFQATT and CDR2 is SNEGSKA (reference sequence). In nucleotides, the CDR3 is TGCAGTGCTAATGTCAGGGGGATCGCCAAAAACATTCAGTACTTC. Its protein product is CSANVRGIAKNIQYF.

The CDR3 bases are TGTGCCAGCTCCCTATGGGATAACGAGCAGTACTTC. Translating gives CASSLWDNEQYF. The chain is built from TRBV12-3 or TRBV12-4 and TRBJ2-7; D is uncertain. There are 12 residues in the CDR3. Trimming removed 8 bases at V and 5 bases at J, with 13 bases between.

This clonotype was counted many times. The chain recombines TRBV12-5 with TRBJ2-2; no clear D gene. CDR3 length: 15 amino acids. V lost 0 bases to trimming and J lost 2 bases, with 7 bases between them. From germline, CDR1 is LGHNT and CDR2 FRNRAP. CDR3 residues: CASGLVPHNTGELFF. The CDR3 region has the DNA TGTGCTAGTGGTTTGGTACCCCATAACACCGGGGAGCTGTTTTTT.

This clonotype has ten or more counts. The chain joins TRBV18 to TRBJ1-1, with no clear D. In germline, CDR1 is KGHSH, CDR2 LQKENI. CDR3 length equals 14 residues. V lost 2 bases and J 5 bases, leaving 12 bases between the germline ends. CDR3 sequence (DNA): TGTGCCAGCTCACCAGCGGTCACGGGGACTGAAGCTTTCTTT. This encodes CASSPAVTGTEAFF.

At least ten counts were recorded for this clonotype. J is TRBJ2-3 and V is TRBV10-3; 8 bases map to TRBD2. The CDR3 consists of 14 residues. Germline assignment: CDR1 ENHRY and CDR2 SYGVKD. The ends lost 6 bases at V and 5 bases at J; junction bases unmatched: 7. CDR3 protein: CAISESGSQDTQYF. CDR3 DNA: TGTGCCATCAGCGAAAGCGGGAGTCAAGATACGCAGTATTTT.

This clonotype was recorded at least ten times. The V and J genes are TRBV18 and TRBJ2-2; D gene uncertain. This CDR3 has 16 residues. CDR1 and CDR2 (germline): KGHSH, LQKENI. V was pared by 3 bases and J by 3 bases, with 14 bases between. DNA of the CDR3: TGTGCCAGCTCACCGCTCCCAGGCATCGACACCGGGGAGCTGTTTTTT. As protein: CASSPLPGIDTGELFF.

Here the CDR3 DNA reads TGTGCCAGCAGGCCGGACGGACAAAGCAATCAGCCCCAGCATTTT. This codes for CASRPDGQSNQPQHF. The chain combines TRBV28 with TRBJ1-5; weak D call: TRBD1 (5 bases). This CDR3 contains 15 residues. Trimming removed 6 bases from V and 1 base from J, with 13 bases in between. Germline V CDR1 and CDR2: MDHEN, SYDVKM.

The chain uses TRBV2 and TRBJ2-2; D gene ambiguous. Germline CDR1 SNHLY, CDR2 FYNNEI. CDR3 length: 12 residues. V lost 6 bases, J lost 6 bases, and 8 bases lay in between. Written as DNA, the CDR3 is TGTGCCAGCAGCAGGATACCCGGGGAGCTGTTTTTT. It translates to CASSRIPGELFF.

This clonotype appeared many times. The gene calls are TRBV11-3 and TRBJ2-1; D is unresolved. Trimming pared 1 base from V and 1 base from J, leaving 8 bases between. The CDR3 has 15 residues. CDR1 is SGHNT and CDR2 is YENEEA in the germline V gene. In DNA form, the CDR3 reads TGTGCCAGCAGCTTAGGCGAGTGGTCCTACAATGAGCAGTTCTTC. Encoded protein: CASSLGEWSYNEQFF.

This clonotype was counted at least ten times. The chain's CDR3 is CASSPAGSNYGYTF. The CDR3 bases are TGTGCCAGCTCACCCGCGGGGTCGAACTATGGCTACACCTTC. This chain joins TRBV18 and TRBJ1-2, with no clear D. The CDR3 spans 14 residues. In germline, CDR1 is KGHSH, CDR2 LQKENI. V was pared by 3 bases and J by 2 bases, with 10 bases between.